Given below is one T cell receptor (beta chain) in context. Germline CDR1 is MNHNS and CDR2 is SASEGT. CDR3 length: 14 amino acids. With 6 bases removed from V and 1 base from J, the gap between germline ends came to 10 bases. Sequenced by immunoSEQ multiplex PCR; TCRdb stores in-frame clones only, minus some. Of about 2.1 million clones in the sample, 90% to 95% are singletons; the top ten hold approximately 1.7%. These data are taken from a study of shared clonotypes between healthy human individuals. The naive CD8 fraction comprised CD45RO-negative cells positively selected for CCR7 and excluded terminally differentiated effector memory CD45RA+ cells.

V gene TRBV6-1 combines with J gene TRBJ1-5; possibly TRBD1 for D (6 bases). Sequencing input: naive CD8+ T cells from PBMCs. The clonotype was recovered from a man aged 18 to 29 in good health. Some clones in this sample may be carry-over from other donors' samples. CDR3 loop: CASRGGGSNQPQHF. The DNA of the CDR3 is TGTGCCAGCAGGGGAGGGGGGAGCAATCAGCCCCAGCATTTT.